This T cell receptor (beta chain) was observed in a study of early T cells in non-severe SARS-CoV-2 infection. Study-level background: Sequencing of unsorted whole blood was done on bulk RNA, leaving chains unpaired. Study conclusions and caveats: Database matching using VDJdb favored anti-spike CD8 responses, with private and CD4 specificities left missing.

The library protocol tagged individual cDNA molecules with unique molecular identifiers. MiXCR, applied by TCRdb to the 5' RACE reads, yields one record per CDR3 protein. The sample has over 70,000 distinct CDR3 sequences; more than 12% are singletons. With regard to this clonotype: Antigen unknown.

V was clipped by 5 bases and J by 3 bases; unmatched bases: 5. This CDR3 has 14 residues. CDR1 is LNHDA, CDR2 SQIVND, per germline (reference sequence). The sample consisted of whole blood, taken at baseline. This chain connects TRBV19 to TRBJ2-3; 7 bases align to TRBD2. This receptor was obtained from an adult who was a healthcare worker with PCR-confirmed SARS-CoV-2 infection or an uninfected control (not recorded which). Here the CDR3 DNA reads TGTGCCAGTAGTCCTATGCGGGGGACAGATACGCAGTATTTT. Protein: CASSPMRGTDTQYF.